The rows below give T cell receptor beta chains drawn from one sample of a study of blood T cell repertoires in COVID-19. Clones were sequenced by immunoSEQ multiplex PCR, and TCRdb holds only the in-frame ones, with some missing. The sample holds 200,000 to 250,000 clones, 90% seen once. The source material was PBMCs or T cells enriched from blood (not recorded which). All receptors come from a man aged 30 to 39 who had been exposed to COVID-19. The CDR3 runs from the conserved cysteine through the conserved F or W. A D gene is named only where the DNA matches it firmly. Size is stated for part of the rows, as once, few or many counts, or as a class when the clone is expanded.

j_call,v_call,d_call,clone_size,cdr3_nt,cdr3_aa
TRBJ2-5,TRBV5-6,TRBD2,.,TGTGCCAGCAGCCCGGGACTAGCGGGGGGGCCCGCGACCCAGTACTTC,CASSPGLAGGPATQYF
TRBJ1-1,TRBV7-9,.,.,TGTGCCAGCAGTCCGGGGTACACTGAAGCTTTCTTT,CASSPGYTEAFF
TRBJ2-7,TRBV5-6,.,.,TGTGCCAGCAGCTTGGCCTACGATTCAAGTCCCTACGAGCAGTACTTC,CASSLAYDSSPYEQYF
TRBJ2-1,TRBV2,.,.,TGTGCCAGCAGTGATAATAGGGGCAGTGAGCAGTTCTTC,CASSDNRGSEQFF
TRBJ2-7,TRBV4-3,.,.,TGCGCCAGCAGCCAAGAGCGGGACGGGTCCTACGAGCAGTACTTC,CASSQERDGSYEQYF
TRBJ1-4,TRBV29-1,.,.,TGCAGCGCGAGGGGGACAACTAATGAAAAACTGTTTTTT,CSARGTTNEKLFF
TRBJ2-3,TRBV3-1/TRBV3-2,.,.,TGTGCCAGCAGCCACGCATCAGGTATCCTCCCAGATACGCAGTATTTT,CASSHASGILPDTQYF
TRBJ1-2,TRBV30,TRBD1,.,TGTGCCTGGACGACAGGGAGCTATGGCTACACCTTC,CAWTTGSYGYTF
TRBJ2-1,TRBV2,.,.,TGTGCCAGCAGTGAACAGGATAGCTCCTACAATGAGCAGTTCTTC,CASSEQDSSYNEQFF
TRBJ1-2,TRBV3-1/TRBV3-2,TRBD1,.,TGTGCCAGCGGAACAGGGGGCTATGGCTACACCTTC,CASGTGGYGYTF
TRBJ2-5,TRBV2,TRBD2,.,TGTGCCAGCAGTTTTCCAACCGGACTAGCGGGGGGGGATGATCGAGAGACCCAGTACTTC,CASSFPTGLAGGDDRETQYF
TRBJ1-1,TRBV12-3/TRBV12-4,.,.,TGTGCCAGCAGTTTTTACCGGGGGGAAAAAGCTTTCTTT,CASSFYRGEKAFF
TRBJ1-6,TRBV5-4,.,.,TGTGCCAGCAGCACCGGCTCCTATAATTCACCCCTCCACTTT,CASSTGSYNSPLHF
TRBJ1-6,TRBV25-1,.,.,TGTGCCAGCAGTGAATATAAGGGGGATAATTCACCCCTCCACTTT,CASSEYKGDNSPLHF
TRBJ1-1,TRBV21-1,.,.,TGTGCCAGCAGCAAACATTTACCGGACAGGTCCCAGATGGGGAACACTGAAGCTTTCTTT,CASSKHLPDRSQMGNTEAFF
TRBJ1-2,TRBV5-4,.,.,TGTGCCAGCAGTCTTTTGACAGGCTCAGACTCTGGCTACACCTTC,CASSLLTGSDSGYTF
TRBJ2-1,TRBV6-2/TRBV6-3,.,.,TGTGCCAGCAGTTACTCGATAGGCCGGGACTTATTCTACAATGAGCAGTTCTTC,CASSYSIGRDLFYNEQFF
TRBJ1-1,TRBV5-1,.,.,TGCGCCAGCAGCTCCATTGGGAGTAACACTGAAGCTTTCTTT,CASSSIGSNTEAFF
TRBJ1-5,TRBV6-6,.,.,TGTGCCAGCAGTGCACAGCAAAATCAGCCCCAGCATTTT,CASSAQQNQPQHF
TRBJ1-2,TRBV20-1,.,.,TGCAGTGCTCCCCCCCTGGGCGGCTACACCTTC,CSAPPLGGYTF
TRBJ1-6,TRBV11-2,TRBD1,.,TGTGCCAGCAGCTTAGAAAAGGGGGCGACTTCACCCCTCCACTTT,CASSLEKGATSPLHF
TRBJ2-5,TRBV24-1,.,few,TGTGCCACCAGTCCCGGCCACTCTAGCCAAGAGACCCAGTACTTC,CATSPGHSSQETQYF
TRBJ1-6,TRBV7-3,.,.,TGTGCCAGCAGCCCCGGGAGTCATTCACCCCTCCACTTT,CASSPGSHSPLHF
TRBJ1-5,TRBV7-2,.,.,TGTGCCAGCAGCTTAAGGGGCCAGAGCAATCAGCCCCAGCATTTT,CASSLRGQSNQPQHF
TRBJ1-3,TRBV7-2,TRBD1,.,TGTGCCAGCAGCTGGGACAGGGGGGGAAACACCATATATTTT,CASSWDRGGNTIYF
TRBJ2-1,TRBV3-1/TRBV3-2,TRBD1,.,TGTGCCAGCAGCACATGGGACAGGGGAAACAATGAGCAGTTCTTC,CASSTWDRGNNEQFF
TRBJ1-2,TRBV5-4,.,.,TGTGCCAGCAGCCCACCCGGGGTTGCGGGCTACACCTTC,CASSPPGVAGYTF
TRBJ2-5,TRBV2,TRBD2,.,TGTGCCAGCAGGGACCCGGGACTAGCGGGGGGGCGAGGGCAAGAGACCCAGTACTTC,CASRDPGLAGGRGQETQYF
TRBJ2-7,TRBV19,.,.,TGTGCCAGTACGGCAACAGGTAAATACGAGCAGTACTTC,CASTATGKYEQYF
TRBJ2-7,TRBV5-5,TRBD1,.,TGTGCCAGCAGCTTGGGTAGTAGTCAGGGGGCCCACGAGCAGTACTTC,CASSLGSSQGAHEQYF
TRBJ2-3,TRBV19,.,.,TGTGCCAGTAGTACGCCACTCTCATCTCGTCGTAGCACAGATACGCAGTATTTT,CASSTPLSSRRSTDTQYF
TRBJ1-5,TRBV6-5,TRBD1,few,TGTGCCAGCAGTCAGGGGGCTGTGAATCAGCCCCAGCATTTT,CASSQGAVNQPQHF
TRBJ1-2,TRBV7-9,TRBD1,.,TGTGCCAGCAGCCAACTAGGACAGGCGAACTATGGCTACACCTTC,CASSQLGQANYGYTF
TRBJ1-3,TRBV18,.,.,TGTGCCAGCTCACCAAATCTATTTAGCTCTGGAAACACCATATATTTT,CASSPNLFSSGNTIYF
TRBJ2-2,TRBV2,.,.,TGTGCCAGCAGAGGTCAGGTTTACACCGGGGAGCTGTTTTTT,CASRGQVYTGELFF
TRBJ1-2,TRBV6-5,.,.,TGTGCCAGCAGTCACTTTTGGGGCGAATTCTATGGCTACACCTTC,CASSHFWGEFYGYTF
TRBJ1-1,TRBV7-2,.,.,TGTGCCAGCAGCCCATATTGGGGGCGAGACACTGAAGCTTTCTTT,CASSPYWGRDTEAFF
TRBJ2-3,TRBV10-2,.,.,TGCGCCAGCACCCCACTAGACACAGATACGCAGTATTTT,CASTPLDTDTQYF
TRBJ1-5,TRBV4-1,.,.,TGCGCCAGCAGCCAAGAAGCTCTAGTCGGCAATCAGCCCCAGCATTTT,CASSQEALVGNQPQHF
TRBJ2-2,TRBV5-6,.,.,TGTGCCAGCAGCCCTCACGGGGGGCCTCACACCGGGGAGCTGTTTTTT,CASSPHGGPHTGELFF
TRBJ2-5,TRBV6-5,.,.,TGTGCCAGCAGTTGGCAGGGTCAAGAGACCCAGTACTTC,CASSWQGQETQYF
TRBJ2-3,TRBV7-9,.,.,TGTGCCAGCAGCTTCCAGGGCACAGATACGCAGTATTTT,CASSFQGTDTQYF
TRBJ2-3,TRBV4-1,TRBD2,.,TGCGCCAGCAGCCCTCCGGGAGGGGGTACGCAGTATTTT,CASSPPGGGTQYF
TRBJ1-1,TRBV6-2/TRBV6-3,.,once,TGTGCCAGCAGTTACGGGGAGCTGAGCACTGAAGCTTTCTTT,CASSYGELSTEAFF
TRBJ2-3,TRBV10-3,.,.,TGTGCCATCCGTCCGGAAGGGGGGGGGCCATGGACAGATACGCAGTATTTT,CAIRPEGGGPWTDTQYF
TRBJ2-1,TRBV7-2,TRBD2,.,TGTGCCAGCAGCTTAGTCTCGGCGGGGGGACGCAATGAGCAGTTCTTC,CASSLVSAGGRNEQFF
TRBJ1-5,TRBV4-1,.,.,TGCGCCAGCAGCCAAGTTGCAGGGGTTCGACAGCCCCAGCATTTT,CASSQVAGVRQPQHF
TRBJ2-5,TRBV30,TRBD2,.,TGTGCCTGGGACGGGGCGGGGGTTGCTATTGAGACCCAGTACTTC,CAWDGAGVAIETQYF
TRBJ2-5,TRBV14,.,once,TGTGCCAGCAGCCAGTTATTAGCTGTAGAGACCCAGTACTTC,CASSQLLAVETQYF
TRBJ2-7,TRBV27,.,.,TGTGCCAGCAGTTCAAACCAGGGTGGGTCCTACGAGCAGTACTTC,CASSSNQGGSYEQYF
TRBJ1-2,TRBV29-1,.,once,TGCAGCGTAAGGACAGCGGACTATGGCTACACCTTC,CSVRTADYGYTF
TRBJ2-3,TRBV9,TRBD2,.,TGTGCCAGCACCTTCTCGACTAGCGGGGGAGCAGATACGCAGTATTTT,CASTFSTSGGADTQYF
TRBJ1-5,TRBV7-8,.,.,TGTGCCAGCAGCCCCAGTTTGGATCAGCCCCAGCATTTT,CASSPSLDQPQHF
TRBJ2-1,TRBV13,.,.,TGTGCCAGCAGCTTAGGGACGTGGATGGGGGGAGGACCGGGTCGGAATGAGCAGTTCTTC,CASSLGTWMGGGPGRNEQFF
TRBJ1-4,TRBV15,.,once,TGTGCCACCAGCAACGAAGTAATCGGGGAAAAACTGTTTTTT,CATSNEVIGEKLFF
TRBJ1-5,TRBV6-2/TRBV6-3,TRBD1,.,TGTGCCAGCAGTAACACCGGGACAGGGGGGAATCGGCCCCAGCATTTT,CASSNTGTGGNRPQHF
TRBJ2-2,TRBV5-1,.,.,TGCGCCAGCAGCCACGGGGATGGCGGGGAGCTGTTTTTT,CASSHGDGGELFF
TRBJ1-3,TRBV20-1,.,.,TGCAGTGCTAGTGCCGGAGCTGGAAACACCATATATTTT,CSASAGAGNTIYF
TRBJ2-5,TRBV19,TRBD2,.,TGTGCCAGTAGTATTGTAGCGGGGGGGCCAGGAGAGACCCAGTACTTC,CASSIVAGGPGETQYF